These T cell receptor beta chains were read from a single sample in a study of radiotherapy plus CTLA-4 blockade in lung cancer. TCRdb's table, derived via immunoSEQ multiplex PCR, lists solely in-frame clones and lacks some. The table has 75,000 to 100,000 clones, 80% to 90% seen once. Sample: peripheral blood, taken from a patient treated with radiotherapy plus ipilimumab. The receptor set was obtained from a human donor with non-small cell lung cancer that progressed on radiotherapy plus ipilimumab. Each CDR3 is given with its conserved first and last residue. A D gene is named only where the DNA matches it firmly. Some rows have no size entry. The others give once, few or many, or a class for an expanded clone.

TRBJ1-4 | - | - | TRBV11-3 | CASSLDPGAREKLFF | TGTGCCAGCAGCTTAGACCCGGGGGCGAGAGAAAAACTGTTTTTT
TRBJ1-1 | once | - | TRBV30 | CAWKMRAGKAFF | TGTGCCTGGAAGATGAGGGCAGGGAAAGCTTTCTTT
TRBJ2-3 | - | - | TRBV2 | CASRGQGLSTDTQYF | TGTGCCAGCAGAGGGCAGGGCCTTAGCACAGATACGCAGTATTTT
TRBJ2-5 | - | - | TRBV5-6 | CASSLEAGEGAETQYF | TGTGCCAGCAGCTTGGAGGCAGGGGAGGGCGCAGAGACCCAGTACTTC
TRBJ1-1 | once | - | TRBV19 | CASSQIYEAFF | TGTGCCAGTAGTCAAATATATGAAGCTTTCTTT
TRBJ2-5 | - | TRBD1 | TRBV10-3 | CAIRDRGRETQYF | TGTGCCATCCGGGACAGGGGGCGAGAGACCCAGTACTTC
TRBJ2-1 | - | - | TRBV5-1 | CASRKGAGVRFF | TGCGCCAGCAGGAAAGGCGCGGGTGTGCGGTTCTTC
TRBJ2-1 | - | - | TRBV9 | CASSPDPGWGNEQFF | TGTGCCAGCAGCCCAGACCCCGGGTGGGGCAATGAGCAGTTCTTC
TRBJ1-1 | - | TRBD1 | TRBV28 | CASSGQGAYTEAFF | TGTGCCAGCAGTGGACAGGGGGCTTACACTGAAGCTTTCTTT
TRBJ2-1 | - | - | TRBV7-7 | CASSLGDTSEQFF | TGTGCTAGCAGCTTAGGGGACACATCGGAACAGTTCTTC
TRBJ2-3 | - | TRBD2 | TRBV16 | CASSPLAGGRTDTQYF | TGTGCCAGCAGCCCGTTAGCGGGAGGACGCACAGATACGCAGTATTTT